The 27 T cell receptor beta chains below were found in one sample sequenced in a study of PD-L1 blockade in urothelial cancer. Sequencing used immunoSEQ multiplex PCR; TCRdb keeps in-frame clones, though not all of them. The sample comprises fewer than 130,000 clones, over 75% of which are singletons, and 2.4% rests with the top ten. The sample in question was PBMCs, obtained around atezolizumab (anti-PD-L1) treatment. These receptors came from a man over 45 with urothelial cancer.

CDR3 bases: TGCAGCGCCGAGGCAGGGAACTATGGCTACACCTTC. Translating gives CSAEAGNYGYTF. The chain couples TRBV29-1 to TRBJ1-2; D possibly corresponds to TRBD1 (5 bases). V was shortened by 7 bases and J by 2 bases, with 11 bases between the two germline ends. Germline V gene lookup returns CDR1 SQVTM and CDR2 ANQGSEA. There are 12 residues in the CDR3.

The chain links TRBV5-4 to TRBJ2-3; TRBD1 matches at 7 bases. The CDR3 consists of 13 residues. With 5 bases clipped from V and 2 bases from J, the junction kept 2 bases outside the gene matches. Germline values: CDR1 SGHNT, CDR2 YYREEE (reference sequence). The chain's CDR3 is CASRGQTTDTQYF. CDR3 coding DNA: TGTGCCAGCAGGGGACAGACCACAGATACGCAGTATTTT.

This clone was counted a few times. The chain employs TRBV4-1 and TRBJ1-5; 7 bases are shared with TRBD1. CDR1 is MGHRA, CDR2 YSYEKL, per germline. The CDR3 has 14 residues. V was pared by 4 bases and J by 6 bases, with 6 bases of the junction left unmatched. CDR3 sequence (DNA): TGCGCCAGCAGCCCCTGGGACAGCGGTCAGCCCCAGCATTTT. Encoded protein: CASSPWDSGQPQHF.

The J gene is TRBJ2-7, the V gene TRBV6-5; TRBD2 might be the D (6 bases). V was shortened by 2 bases and J by 1 base, with 9 bases between the two germline ends. The CDR3 runs 14 residues. CDR1 MNHEY and CDR2 SVGAGI come from the germline V gene. The CDR3 is CASSYVSGSYEQYF. In DNA form, the CDR3 reads TGTGCCAGCAGTTACGTTAGCGGATCCTACGAGCAGTACTTC.

Concerning this clone itself: Other nucleotide sequences in the sample specify the same CDR3. The chain is built from TRBV18 and TRBJ2-5, with TRBD2 as a possible D gene (6 bases). Germline V CDR1 and CDR2: KGHSH, LQKENI. The CDR3 totals 12 residues. V was pared by 3 bases and J by 7 bases, with 9 bases between. The CDR3 loop is CASSPDGGTQYF. The CDR3 DNA follows: TGTGCCAGCTCACCCGACGGGGGGACCCAGTACTTC.

The chain links TRBV25-1 to TRBJ2-7; 9 nucleotides align to TRBD2. Germline V gene lookup returns CDR1 MGHDK and CDR2 SYGVNS. This CDR3 is built from 15 residues. The J segment lost 0 bases and the V segment lost 3 bases, leaving 3 bases of the junction unmatched. Here the CDR3 DNA reads TGTGCCAGCAGTGAGACTAGCGGTCTCTCCTACGAGCAGTACTTC. Protein sequence: CASSETSGLSYEQYF.

The V gene is TRBV30, the J gene TRBJ2-5; 9 bases are a match to TRBD2. The J segment lost 0 bases and the V segment lost 3 bases, leaving 5 bases of the junction unmatched. Germline CDR1 GTSNPN, CDR2 SVGIG (reference sequence). The CDR3 runs 15 residues. CDR3 bases: TGTGCCTGGAGGAGACTAGCGGTGTACCAAGAGACCCAGTACTTC. It yields the protein CAWRRLAVYQETQYF.

The V and J genes are TRBV5-6 and TRBJ2-7, with TRBD1 matching 7 bases. V lost 0 bases and J lost 3; bases outside the gene matches: 3. The CDR3 consists of 14 residues. Germline-derived CDR1 and CDR2 are SGHDT and YYEEEE. The CDR3 spells CASSLAGQIYEQYF. CDR3 bases: TGTGCCAGCAGCTTGGCGGGACAGATCTACGAGCAGTACTTC.

The chain links TRBV6-6 to TRBJ2-4; no clear D. Germline assignment: CDR1 MNHNY and CDR2 SVGAGI (reference sequence). The CDR3 consists of 12 residues. The V gene lost 5 bases and the J gene lost 6 bases, with 8 bases spanning the gap. In nucleotides, the CDR3 is TGTGCCAGCAGTCCCGAGAGAAACATTCAGTACTTC. Its protein is CASSPERNIQYF.

This clone appeared a single time. The chain couples TRBV21-1 to TRBJ1-6. TRBV21-1 is assigned pseudogene status. This CDR3 is 11 amino acids long. This CDR3 is CDRGGNSPLHF. The CDR3 DNA is TGTGACAGGGGAGGTAATTCACCCCTCCACTTT.

This chain joins TRBV6-6 and TRBJ1-4; maybe TRBD1 (5 bases). This CDR3 is 15 amino acids long. Germline V CDR1 and CDR2: MNHNY, SVGAGI (reference sequence). The V end lost 7 bases, the J end lost 3 bases, and 15 bases lay between the germline ends. CDR3 amino acids: CASIRPGRANEKLFF. The CDR3 nucleotides read TGTGCCAGCATCAGACCAGGGAGGGCTAATGAAAAACTGTTTTTT.

The genes are TRBV28 and TRBJ2-1; 9 bases align to TRBD2. Germline CDR1 and CDR2: MDHEN and SYDVKM. CDR3 length: 18 residues. V shed 4 bases, J shed 8 bases, and the junction held 18 bases outside the gene matches. The CDR3 loop is CASSSGASGILSVYEQFF. For the CDR3, the DNA is TGTGCCAGCAGTTCTGGAGCTAGCGGGATTCTCAGCGTCTATGAGCAGTTCTTC.

This clone was counted a single time. J is TRBJ1-1 and V is TRBV2; D gene ambiguous. The germline V gene encodes CDR1 SNHLY and CDR2 FYNNEI. CDR3 size: 12 residues. V lost 7 bases and J lost 7, with 13 bases in between. CDR3: CASKADGGEAFF. CDR3 sequence (DNA): TGTGCCAGCAAGGCCGATGGAGGTGAAGCTTTCTTT.

The V gene is TRBV6-5, the J gene TRBJ2-2; TRBD2 matches 10 bases. Losses at the gene ends were 8 bases for V and 2 bases for J; bases not matched to a gene: 5. The CDR3 extends over 15 amino acids. CDR1 and CDR2 from the germline V gene are MNHEY and SVGAGI. The CDR3, as DNA: TGTGCCAGCGGACCACTAGCGGGAAACACCGGGGAGCTGTTTTTT. It specifies CASGPLAGNTGELFF.

The V call is TRBV7-9, the J call TRBJ2-5; 12 nucleotides agree with TRBD2. The CDR3 is made up of 16 amino acids. From germline, CDR1 is SEHNR and CDR2 FQNEAQ (reference sequence). The V gene end was trimmed by 5 bases and the J gene end by 5 bases; junction bases not matched to a gene: 9. The chain's CDR3 is CASSPTASGRGETQYF. The CDR3 DNA follows: TGTGCCAGCAGCCCCACCGCTAGCGGGAGGGGCGAGACCCAGTACTTC.

The gene calls are TRBV28 and TRBJ2-5; 9 bases match TRBD1. CDR1 is MDHEN and CDR2 is SYDVKM in the germline V gene. The V segment lost 2 bases and the J segment 7 bases; nucleotides outside the gene matches: 5. The CDR3 covers 14 residues. Here the CDR3 DNA reads TGTGCCAGCAGTTTAGGGACAGGGTTGGCGACCCAGTACTTC. Residues: CASSLGTGLATQYF.

The J gene is TRBJ2-7, the V gene TRBV7-3; D is perhaps TRBD2 (5 bases). CDR3 length: 15 amino acids. Germline V lookup: CDR1 SGHTA, CDR2 FQGTGA. Trimming cost V 0 bases and J 4 bases, with 13 bases left between them. The CDR3 sequence is CASSLTPGGSYEQYF. The CDR3 bases are TGTGCCAGCAGCTTAACCCCCGGAGGATCTTACGAGCAGTACTTC.

This chain links TRBV11-3 with TRBJ2-1; 11 nucleotides line up with TRBD2. The V gene end was trimmed by 1 base and the J gene end by 0 bases; junction bases not matched to a gene: 5. This CDR3 has 18 residues. The V gene's germline CDR1 is SGHNT and CDR2 YENEEA. CDR3 amino acids: CASSLGITSGSSYNEQFF. The CDR3 nucleotides are TGTGCCAGCAGCTTAGGGATTACTAGCGGGAGCTCCTACAATGAGCAGTTCTTC.

The genes are TRBV7-9 and TRBJ2-7; TRBD2 aligns across 8 bases. This CDR3 region has 14 residues. Germline V CDR1 and CDR2: SEHNR, FQNEAQ (reference sequence). V lost 2 bases and J lost 5; bases outside the gene matches: 5. DNA of the CDR3: TGTGCCAGCAGCTTAAGCGGGAGTTTAAACGAGCAGTACTTC. This codes for CASSLSGSLNEQYF.

This sequence joins TRBV18 and TRBJ1-1, with TRBD1 as a possible D gene (5 bases). V was cut by 4 bases and J by 3 bases, with 15 bases left in between. CDR3 length: 15 amino acids. Germline V gene lookup returns CDR1 KGHSH and CDR2 LQKENI. CDR3 in DNA: TGTGCCAGCTCACTAGGACCGGGGGGAGACACTGAAGCTTTCTTT. The encoded protein is CASSLGPGGDTEAFF.

This sequence joins TRBV4-1 and TRBJ2-2; D possibly corresponds to TRBD2 (5 bases). V lost 0 bases and J 0 bases, leaving 8 bases between the germline ends. The germline gives CDR1 MGHRA, CDR2 YSYEKL. The CDR3 runs to 16 residues. The CDR3 nucleotides read TGCGCCAGCAGCCAAGAGAGCGGTCCGAACACCGGGGAGCTGTTTTTT. Amino acid sequence: CASSQESGPNTGELFF.

The J gene is TRBJ2-1, the V gene TRBV7-3; weak D call: TRBD1 (5 bases). Germline loops: CDR1 SGHTA, CDR2 FQGTGA. V was trimmed by 5 bases and J by 0 bases, leaving 14 bases between them. The CDR3 is 16 amino acids. CDR3 sequence (DNA): TGTGCCAGCAGCCGGACACCCCAGAGCTCCTACAATGAGCAGTTCTTC. Its translation: CASSRTPQSSYNEQFF.

In regard to this clone: The same CDR3 arises from other DNA sequences in this sample as well. DNA for the CDR3: TGTGCCATCAGTGACCAGGGCATGGGTTACGAGCAGTACTTC. Protein sequence: CAISDQGMGYEQYF. The chain carries TRBV10-3 and TRBJ2-7; the D gene is possibly TRBD1 (5 bases). Germline CDR1 reads ENHRY; CDR2 reads SYGVKD. This CDR3 is built from 14 residues. Trimming took off 3 bases at V and 4 bases at J, with 13 bases between the two ends.

CDR3 sequence (DNA): TGTGCCAGCAGCCGTCAGGCAGGAGGGCCGGGCCACGAGCAGTACTTC. It codes for CASSRQAGGPGHEQYF. The J gene is TRBJ2-7, the V gene TRBV7-2, with TRBD2 as a possible D gene (6 bases). This CDR3 comprises 16 residues. V shed 5 bases and J shed 5 bases, with 22 bases lying between them. Germline V gives CDR1 SGHTA, CDR2 FQGNSA.

V and J are TRBV18 and TRBJ1-2; 9 bases are shared with TRBD1. The CDR3 is 16 amino acids. J was trimmed by 2 bases and V by 5 bases; bases with no gene match: 9. CDR1 is KGHSH, CDR2 LQKENI, per germline. The chain's CDR3 is CASSELRQGGNYGYTF. The CDR3 DNA follows: TGTGCCAGCTCAGAACTACGACAGGGGGGAAACTATGGCTACACCTTC.

This chain joins TRBV11-2 and TRBJ2-7; TRBD2 might be the D (6 bases). The V gene's germline CDR1 is SGHAT and CDR2 FQNNGV. Trimming removed 5 bases at V and 5 bases at J, with 16 bases between. The CDR3 runs to 14 residues. CDR3 residues: CASSQPGLPHEQYF. The CDR3 DNA sequence: TGTGCCAGCAGCCAACCGGGACTCCCTCACGAGCAGTACTTC.

This chain links TRBV7-6 with TRBJ2-2, with D possibly TRBD2 on 5 matching bases. Germline V gene lookup returns CDR1 SGHVS and CDR2 FNYEAQ. The CDR3 totals 14 residues. V shed 4 bases and J shed 6 bases, with 12 bases lying between them. In DNA, the CDR3 is TGTGCCAGCAGCTCCCTGGGGAGCGCCGGGGAGCTGTTTTTT. It translates to CASSSLGSAGELFF.